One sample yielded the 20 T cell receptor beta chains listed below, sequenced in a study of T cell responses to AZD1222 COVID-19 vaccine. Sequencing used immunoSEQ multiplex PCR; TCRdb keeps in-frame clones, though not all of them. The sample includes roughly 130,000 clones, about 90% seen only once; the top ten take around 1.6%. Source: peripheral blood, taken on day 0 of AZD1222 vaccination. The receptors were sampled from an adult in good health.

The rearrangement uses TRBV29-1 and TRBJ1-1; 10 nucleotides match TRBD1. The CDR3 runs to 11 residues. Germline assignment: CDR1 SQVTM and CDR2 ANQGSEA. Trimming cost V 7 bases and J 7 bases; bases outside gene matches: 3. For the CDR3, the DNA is TGCAGCGCGGGACAGGGGAATGAAGCTTTCTTT. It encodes CSAGQGNEAFF. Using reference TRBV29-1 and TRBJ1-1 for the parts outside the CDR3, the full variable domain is SAVISQKPSRDICQRGTSLTIQCQVDSQVTMMFWYRQQPGQSLTLIATANQGSEATYESGFVIDKFPISRPNLTFSTLTVSNMSPEDSSIYLCSAGQGNEAFFGQGTRLTVV.

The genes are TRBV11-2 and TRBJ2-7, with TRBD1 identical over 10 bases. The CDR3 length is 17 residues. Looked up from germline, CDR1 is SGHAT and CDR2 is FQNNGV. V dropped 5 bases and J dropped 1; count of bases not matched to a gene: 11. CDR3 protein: CASSPHPGQGLSYEQYF. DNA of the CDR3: TGTGCCAGCAGCCCTCATCCGGGACAGGGGCTATCCTACGAGCAGTACTTC.

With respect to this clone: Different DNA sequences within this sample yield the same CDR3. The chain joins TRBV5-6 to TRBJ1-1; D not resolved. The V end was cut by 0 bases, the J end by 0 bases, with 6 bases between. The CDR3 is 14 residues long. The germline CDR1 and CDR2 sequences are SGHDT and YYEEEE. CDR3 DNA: TGTGCCAGCAGCTTGGGACAAGTGAACACTGAAGCTTTCTTT. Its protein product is CASSLGQVNTEAFF.

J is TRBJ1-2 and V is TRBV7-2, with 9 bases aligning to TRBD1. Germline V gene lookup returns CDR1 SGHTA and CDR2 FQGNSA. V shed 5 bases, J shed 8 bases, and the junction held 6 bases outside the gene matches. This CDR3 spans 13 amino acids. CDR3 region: CASSLGQGWGYTF. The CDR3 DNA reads TGTGCCAGCAGCCTTGGACAGGGGTGGGGCTACACCTTC.

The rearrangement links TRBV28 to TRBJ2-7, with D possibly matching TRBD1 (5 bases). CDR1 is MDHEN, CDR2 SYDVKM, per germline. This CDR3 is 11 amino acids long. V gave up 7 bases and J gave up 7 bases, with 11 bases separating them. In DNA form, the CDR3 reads TGTGCCAGCACAAAGGGGCGGGAGCAGTACTTC. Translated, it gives CASTKGREQYF.

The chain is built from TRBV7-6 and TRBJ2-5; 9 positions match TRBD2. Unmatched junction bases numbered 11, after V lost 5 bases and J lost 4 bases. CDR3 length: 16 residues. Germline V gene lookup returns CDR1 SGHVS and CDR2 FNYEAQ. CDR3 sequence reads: CASSPLLAGRGETQYF. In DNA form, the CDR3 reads TGTGCCAGCAGCCCCCTTCTAGCGGGGAGAGGAGAGACCCAGTACTTC.

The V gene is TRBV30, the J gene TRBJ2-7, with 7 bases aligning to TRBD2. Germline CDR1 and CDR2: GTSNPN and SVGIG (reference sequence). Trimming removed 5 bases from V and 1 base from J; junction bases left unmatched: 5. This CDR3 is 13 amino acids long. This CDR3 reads CAWRGDSSYEQYF. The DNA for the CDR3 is TGTGCCTGGCGGGGGGACTCGTCCTACGAGCAGTACTTC.

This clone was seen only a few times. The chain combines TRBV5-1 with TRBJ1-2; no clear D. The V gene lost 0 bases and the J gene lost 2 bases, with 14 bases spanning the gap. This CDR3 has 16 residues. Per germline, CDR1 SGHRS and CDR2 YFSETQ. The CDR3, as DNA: TGCGCCAGCAGCTTGGAGGTGCAAGGCCTCAACTATGGCTACACCTTC. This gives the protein CASSLEVQGLNYGYTF.

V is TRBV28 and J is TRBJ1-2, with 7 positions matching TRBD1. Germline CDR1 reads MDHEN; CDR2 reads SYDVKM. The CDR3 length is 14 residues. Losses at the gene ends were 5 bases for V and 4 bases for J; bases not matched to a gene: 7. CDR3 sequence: CASSRGGLLYGYTF. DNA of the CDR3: TGTGCCAGCAGTAGAGGGGGCTTACTCTATGGCTACACCTTC.

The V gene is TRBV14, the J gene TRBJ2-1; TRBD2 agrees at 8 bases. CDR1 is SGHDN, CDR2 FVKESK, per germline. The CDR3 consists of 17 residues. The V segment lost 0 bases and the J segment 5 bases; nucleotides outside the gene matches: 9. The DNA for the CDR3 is TGTGCCAGCAGCCAAGAGGCGGCTAGCGGGCCCAACAATGAGCAGTTCTTC. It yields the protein CASSQEAASGPNNEQFF.

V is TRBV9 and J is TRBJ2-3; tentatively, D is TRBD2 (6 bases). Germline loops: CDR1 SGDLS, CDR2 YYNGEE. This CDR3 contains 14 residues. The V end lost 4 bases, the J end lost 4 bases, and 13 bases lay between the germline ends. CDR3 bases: TGTGCCAGCAGCCCCACCGCGGGGTCAGATACGCAGTATTTT. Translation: CASSPTAGSDTQYF.

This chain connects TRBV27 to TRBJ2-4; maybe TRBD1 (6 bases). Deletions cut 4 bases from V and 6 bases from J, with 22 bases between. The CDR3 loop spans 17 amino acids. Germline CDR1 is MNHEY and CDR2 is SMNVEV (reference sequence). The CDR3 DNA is TGTGCCAGCAGTTCCCTGGGTGGACAGTTTAGTAGAAACATTCAGTACTTC. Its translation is CASSSLGGQFSRNIQYF.

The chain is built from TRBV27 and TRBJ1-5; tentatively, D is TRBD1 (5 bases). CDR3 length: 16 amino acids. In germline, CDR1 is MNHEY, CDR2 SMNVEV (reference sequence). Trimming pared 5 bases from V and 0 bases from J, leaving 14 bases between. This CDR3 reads CASSRDSRNSNQPQHF. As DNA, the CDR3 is TGTGCCAGCAGTCGCGACAGCAGGAATAGCAATCAGCCCCAGCATTTT.

CDR3 coding DNA: TGTGCCAGCAGCTTACGGTTAGGGAACACTGAAGCTTTCTTT. As protein: CASSLRLGNTEAFF. The gene calls are TRBV7-2 and TRBJ1-1; D is uncertain. The CDR3 contains 14 residues. From germline, CDR1 is SGHTA and CDR2 FQGNSA. V lost 2 bases to trimming and J lost 1 base, with 8 bases between them.

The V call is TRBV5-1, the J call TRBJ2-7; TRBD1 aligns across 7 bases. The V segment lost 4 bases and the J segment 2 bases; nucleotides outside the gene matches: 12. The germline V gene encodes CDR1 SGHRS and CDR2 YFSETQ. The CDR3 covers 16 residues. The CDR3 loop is CASSAPETGFTYEQYF. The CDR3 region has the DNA TGCGCCAGCAGCGCCCCCGAGACAGGGTTCACCTACGAGCAGTACTTC.

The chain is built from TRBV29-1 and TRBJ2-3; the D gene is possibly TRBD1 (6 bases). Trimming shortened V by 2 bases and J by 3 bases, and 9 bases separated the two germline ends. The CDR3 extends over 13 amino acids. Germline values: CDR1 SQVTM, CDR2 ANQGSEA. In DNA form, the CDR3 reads TGCAGCGTTGAAAAGGGGGTGACAGATACGCAGTATTTT. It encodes CSVEKGVTDTQYF.

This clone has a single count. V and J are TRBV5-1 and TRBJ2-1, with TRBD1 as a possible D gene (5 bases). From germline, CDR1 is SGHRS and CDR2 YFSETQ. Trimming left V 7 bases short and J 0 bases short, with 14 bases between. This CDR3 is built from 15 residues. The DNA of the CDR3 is TGCGCCAGCGCCTCTTTAGGGGACTCCTACAATGAGCAGTTCTTC. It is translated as CASASLGDSYNEQFF. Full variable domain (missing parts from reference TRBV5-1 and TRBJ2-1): KAGVTQTPRYLIKTRGQQVTLSCSPISGHRSVSWYQQTPGQGLQFLFEYFSETQRNKGNFPGRFSGRQFSNSRSEMNVSTLELGDSALYLCASASLGDSYNEQFFGPGTRLTVL.

The CDR3 region is CASNHRGGEAFF. The CDR3 bases are TGTGCCAGCAATCACCGGGGGGGTGAAGCTTTCTTT. This chain links TRBV6-5 with TRBJ1-1; a weak D match, TRBD1 (5 bases). CDR1 is MNHEY, CDR2 SVGAGI, per germline. CDR3 length: 12 amino acids. V was shortened by 7 bases and J by 7 bases, with 13 bases between the two germline ends.

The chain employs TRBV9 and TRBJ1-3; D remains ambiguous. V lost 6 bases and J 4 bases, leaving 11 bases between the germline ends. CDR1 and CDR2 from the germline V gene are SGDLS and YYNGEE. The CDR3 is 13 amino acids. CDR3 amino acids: CASTQEGGNTIYF. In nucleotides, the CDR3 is TGTGCCAGCACCCAGGAAGGGGGAAACACCATATATTTT. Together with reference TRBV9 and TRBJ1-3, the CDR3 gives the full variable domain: DSGVTQTPKHLITATGQRVTLRCSPRSGDLSVYWYQQSLDQGLQFLIQYYNGEERAKGNILERFSAQQFPDLHSELNLSSLELGDSALYFCASTQEGGNTIYFGEGSWLTVV.

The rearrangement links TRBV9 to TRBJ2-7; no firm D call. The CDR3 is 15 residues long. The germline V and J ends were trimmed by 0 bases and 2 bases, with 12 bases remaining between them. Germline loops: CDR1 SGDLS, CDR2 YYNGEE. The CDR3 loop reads CASSVDGKGTYEQYF. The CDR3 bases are TGTGCCAGCAGCGTAGATGGTAAGGGAACCTACGAGCAGTACTTC.